This TCR beta chain appears in the sequencing data of a study of T cells after yellow fever vaccination. The wider study: Preparation of the low-cell-number fractions used SMART-Seq v4 Ultra Low Input.

The germline V gene encodes CDR1 SGHDN and CDR2 FVKESK. V shed 4 bases, J shed 2 bases, and the junction held 7 bases outside the gene matches. This CDR3 has 15 residues. TCRdb independently ran MiXCR on the 5' RACE reads; one entry per CDR3 protein. The sample records 300,000 to 400,000 distinct CDR3 sequences, approximately 8% being singletons. Ten or more counts support this clonotype. As yet, its antigen is unknown. Study outcomes and limitations: Post-booster repertoires again held most primary-vaccination clones (around 95% CD4, roughly 88% CD8). Peaking faster, on day 5 versus 15, the secondary response was nonetheless weaker. FACS-sorted repertoires might harbor abundant contaminating clonotypes from the bulk population.

This material consisted of PBMCs, taken about 49 days after the first yellow fever vaccination. The receptor's source is a man in his late teens or twenties who received the YFV17D yellow fever vaccine. V gene TRBV14 combines with J gene TRBJ2-7; 8 bases fit TRBD1. The CDR3 loop reads CASSLPGTGPYEQYF. The CDR3 DNA reads as TGTGCCAGCAGCCTTCCCGGGACAGGACCCTACGAGCAGTACTTC.